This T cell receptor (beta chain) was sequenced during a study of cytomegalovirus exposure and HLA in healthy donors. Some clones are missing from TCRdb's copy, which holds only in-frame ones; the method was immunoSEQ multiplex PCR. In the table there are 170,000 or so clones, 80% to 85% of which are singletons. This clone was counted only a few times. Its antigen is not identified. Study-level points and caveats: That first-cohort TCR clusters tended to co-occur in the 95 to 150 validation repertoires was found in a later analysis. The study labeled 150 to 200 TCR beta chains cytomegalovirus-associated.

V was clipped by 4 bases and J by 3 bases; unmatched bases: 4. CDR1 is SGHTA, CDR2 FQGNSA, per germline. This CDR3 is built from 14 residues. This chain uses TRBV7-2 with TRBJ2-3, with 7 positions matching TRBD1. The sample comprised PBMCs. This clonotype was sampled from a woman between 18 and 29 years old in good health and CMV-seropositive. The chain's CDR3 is CASSSQGMTDTQYF. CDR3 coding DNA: TGTGCCAGCAGCTCACAGGGGATGACAGATACGCAGTATTTT.